The clone carrying this TCR beta chain appeared a single time. Its antigen is unknown. The CDR3 has 15 amino acids. Per germline, CDR1 SGHAT and CDR2 FQNNGV. V was clipped by 5 bases and J by 7 bases, with 21 bases between them. This record comes from a study of T cell responses to AZD1222 COVID-19 vaccine. Study-wide results and limits: The study sampled repertoires only after the peak T cell response.

The protocol was immunoSEQ multiplex PCR, while the TCRdb copy is restricted to in-frame clones and leaves out a portion. The data show 110,000 to 150,000 clones, around nine tenths seen once. Specimen: peripheral blood, collected on day 0 of AZD1222 vaccination. The chain links TRBV11-2 to TRBJ2-7, with a tentative D call TRBD1 (5 bases). The receptor was isolated from an adult in good health. The chain's CDR3 is CASSPLGSSGKEQYF. CDR3 in DNA: TGTGCCAGCAGCCCCCTTGGCTCCTCAGGGAAAGAGCAGTACTTC.